The clone carrying this T cell receptor (beta chain) was counted ten times or more. Its antigen remains unidentified. The record originates from a study of early T cells in non-severe SARS-CoV-2 infection. Whole-study context: Sequencing targeted bulk RNA from unsorted whole blood, leaving chains unpaired.

Unique molecular identifiers were affixed to single, distinct cDNA molecules. TCRdb fed the 5' RACE reads into MiXCR, producing one record per CDR3 protein. This table holds around 44,000 distinct CDR3 sequences, approximately 7.5% found once. Study results and caveats: Anti-spike CD8 responses were favored in VDJdb matching, and private and CD4 specificities were missed.

The sequence came from an adult who was a healthcare worker with PCR-confirmed SARS-CoV-2 infection or an uninfected control (not recorded which). Sequenced: whole blood.

The CDR3 DNA reads TGTGCCAGCTCGCGGGGAGACTATGGCTACACCTTC. The encoded protein is CASSRGDYGYTF. The chain combines TRBV18 with TRBJ1-2; D is unclear. The germline V gene encodes CDR1 KGHSH and CDR2 LQKENI. V was cut by 6 bases and J by 3 bases, with 8 bases left in between. The CDR3 loop spans 12 amino acids.